This passage covers 17 T cell receptor beta chains from one sample sequenced in a study of CD8 T cells in ankylosing spondylitis. Study results and limitations: In ankylosing spondylitis blood, a motif of seven to nine highly homologous TCR beta variants appeared characteristic.

These receptors lack a known antigen. TCRdb redid the calling of the 5' RACE reads with MiXCR, one entry per CDR3 protein. The repertoire holds about 420,000 distinct CDR3 sequences, with approximately 20% as singletons. Sequencing used blood, either unsorted or a sorted T cell fraction (not recorded which). Receptors were obtained from a male donor with ankylosing spondylitis.

This chain joins TRBV20-1 and TRBJ2-7, with 9 bases lining up with TRBD2. V shed 3 bases and J 2 bases; nucleotides not matched to a gene: 5. The CDR3 spans 14 residues. Germline CDR1 and CDR2: DFQATT and SNEGSKA (reference sequence). In DNA form, the CDR3 reads TGCAGTGCTAGGCCCGGGACTAGCACCTACGAGCAGTACTTC. Residues: CSARPGTSTYEQYF.

The rearrangement joins TRBV2 to TRBJ2-3; no clear D. Germline V gene sequence: CDR1 SNHLY, CDR2 FYNNEI. The CDR3 has 14 residues. The V and J ends lost 4 bases and 0 bases respectively, with 8 bases between them. The CDR3 DNA follows: TGTGCCAGCAGTGCTGAGTACAGCACAGATACGCAGTATTTT. Its translation is CASSAEYSTDTQYF. Variable domain in full (rest from reference TRBV2 and TRBJ2-3): EPEVTQTPSHQVTQMGQEVILRCVPISNHLYFYWYRQILGQKVEFLVSFYNNEISEKSEIFDDQFSVERPDGSNFTLKIRSTKLEDSAMYFCASSAEYSTDTQYFGPGTRLTVL.

Comments on this clonotype: At one end the junction does not follow the germline gene, possibly because of a read error. The chain links TRBV24-1 to TRBJ2-1; D could derive from TRBD1 or TRBD2 (5 bases each). The CDR3 spans 17 residues. In germline, CDR1 is KGHDR, CDR2 SFDVKD. CDR3 protein: CTTSEAGTPDSYNEQFF. CDR3 in DNA: TGTACCACCAGTGAGGCAGGGACCCCGGACTCCTACAATGAGCAGTTCTTC.

This chain links TRBV6-5 with TRBJ1-3, with 8 bases identical to TRBD1. Trimming removed 0 bases from V and 2 bases from J; junction bases left unmatched: 0. Germline V gives CDR1 MNHEY, CDR2 SVGAGI. CDR3 length equals 15 residues. CDR3 sequence (DNA): TGTGCCAGCAGTTACTCGGACAGGGCTGGAAACACCATATATTTT. This gives the protein CASSYSDRAGNTIYF.

This chain links TRBV5-1 with TRBJ2-1, with 8 bases aligning to TRBD2. The CDR3 extends over 15 amino acids. The trim removed 0 bases at V and 6 bases at J, leaving 5 bases unmatched. From germline, CDR1 is SGHRS and CDR2 YFSETQ. The CDR3 loop reads CASSLGAGAGNEQFF. The CDR3 DNA sequence: TGCGCCAGCAGCTTGGGAGCGGGAGCTGGCAATGAGCAGTTCTTC.

There are a few counts of this clonotype. The V and J genes are TRBV5-1 and TRBJ1-4, with D perhaps TRBD1 (5 bases). Germline values: CDR1 SGHRS, CDR2 YFSETQ. V was trimmed by 3 bases and J by 6 bases, leaving 12 bases between them. The CDR3 contains 14 residues. CDR3 nucleotide sequence: TGCGCCAGCAGCTCGGGCGGGGGGGATGAAAAACTGTTTTTT. It translates to CASSSGGGDEKLFF.

CDR3 DNA: TGTGCCAGTAGTCGACAGGGAGAAGGCTACGAGCAGTACTTC. Translating gives CASSRQGEGYEQYF. V gene TRBV19 combines with J gene TRBJ2-7, with TRBD1 identical over 7 bases. This CDR3 spans 14 amino acids. The V segment lost 5 bases and the J segment 3 bases; nucleotides outside the gene matches: 7. Germline CDR1 and CDR2: LNHDA and SQIVND (reference sequence).

The genes are TRBV18 and TRBJ2-1, with TRBD2 matching over 10 bases. CDR1 and CDR2 (germline): KGHSH, LQKENI. The CDR3 length is 15 residues. The J segment lost 7 bases and the V segment lost 3 bases, leaving 6 bases of the junction unmatched. The CDR3 loop reads CASSPSGLAMNEQFF. DNA for the CDR3: TGTGCCAGCTCACCCTCGGGACTAGCGATGAATGAGCAGTTCTTC.

This clonotype was found a few times. The chain couples TRBV28 to TRBJ1-5; 7 bases fit TRBD1. V lost 2 bases to trimming and J lost 4 bases; unmatched junction nucleotides: 5. Germline CDR1 reads MDHEN; CDR2 reads SYDVKM. There are 15 residues in the CDR3. DNA of the CDR3: TGTGCCAGCAGTTTAACAGGGGAACTAAATCAGCCCCAGCATTTT. Translation: CASSLTGELNQPQHF. The whole variable domain, remainder taken from reference TRBV28 and TRBJ1-5, is DVKVTQSSRYLVKRTGEKVFLECVQDMDHENMFWYRQDPGLGLRLIYFSYDVKMKEKGDIPEGYSVSREKKERFSLILESASTNQTSMYLCASSLTGELNQPQHFGDGTRLSIL.

This chain uses TRBV5-5 with TRBJ2-1, with 13 bases that match TRBD2. The CDR3 sequence is 15 residues long. J gave up 11 bases and V 2 bases, and 7 bases lay outside the gene matches. From germline, CDR1 is SGHKS and CDR2 YYEKEE (reference sequence). CDR3: CASSFRLAGGPQQFF. The CDR3 DNA follows: TGTGCCAGCAGCTTCCGACTAGCGGGAGGCCCTCAGCAGTTCTTC.

This clonotype was seen a handful of times. The chain carries TRBV2 and TRBJ2-7, with 14 bases identical to TRBD2. The V segment lost 8 bases and the J segment 7 bases; nucleotides outside the gene matches: 7. CDR1 is SNHLY, CDR2 FYNNEI, per germline. CDR3 length: 14 residues. DNA of the CDR3: TGTGCCAGCGGGGGACTAGCGGGAGCTCTTGAGCAGTACTTC. Its protein is CASGGLAGALEQYF.

This clonotype was counted once. The chain couples TRBV6-5 to TRBJ1-2; the D is unclear. The V end lost 1 base, the J end lost 6 bases, and 9 bases lay between the germline ends. CDR3 size: 13 residues. Germline CDR1 is MNHEY and CDR2 is SVGAGI. This chain's CDR3 is CASSYLGGHGYTF. Here the CDR3 DNA reads TGTGCCAGCAGTTACTTAGGAGGGCATGGCTACACCTTC.

This clonotype was observed a few times. The rearrangement links TRBV28 to TRBJ2-3, with D unresolved. The CDR3 contains 15 residues. The germline V and J ends were trimmed by 5 bases and 4 bases, with 16 bases remaining between them. CDR1 and CDR2 (germline): MDHEN, SYDVKM. The CDR3 DNA is TGTGCCAGCAGTCCTACTTACAGAGCGTCAGATACGCAGTATTTT. It specifies CASSPTYRASDTQYF.

This clonotype occurred a few times. Relative to the germline gene, one junction end is altered; a read error may explain this. This chain links TRBV7-7 with TRBJ1-3; a weak D match, TRBD1 (6 bases). This CDR3 comprises 14 residues. The germline CDR1 and CDR2 sequences are SSHAT and FNYEAQ (reference sequence). CDR3 in DNA: TGTGCTAGCAGCCAAACAGGGTCTGGAAACACCATATATTTT. The encoded protein is CASSQTGSGNTIYF.

This clonotype was detected a few times. The V call is TRBV18, the J call TRBJ2-7; TRBD1 agrees at 8 bases. CDR1 and CDR2 (germline): KGHSH, LQKENI. The CDR3 extends over 14 amino acids. The J segment lost 3 bases and the V segment lost 2 bases, leaving 3 bases of the junction unmatched. The CDR3 region has the DNA TGTGCCAGCTCACCAGGACAGGGCCGCTACGAGCAGTACTTC. As protein: CASSPGQGRYEQYF.

This sequence joins TRBV28 and TRBJ2-5; 7 nucleotides agree with TRBD2. J was trimmed by 2 bases and V by 5 bases; bases with no gene match: 8. This CDR3 region has 15 residues. Germline lookup yields CDR1 MDHEN and CDR2 SYDVKM. The CDR3 protein is CASSAQRDAQETQYF. CDR3 DNA: TGTGCCAGCAGTGCCCAGCGGGACGCGCAAGAGACCCAGTACTTC.

This clonotype showed up just a few times. This chain joins TRBV6-5 and TRBJ1-4; D might be TRBD1 (6 bases). Germline V gene lookup returns CDR1 MNHEY and CDR2 SVGAGI. CDR3 length: 16 amino acids. V was shortened by 0 bases and J by 2 bases, with 10 bases between the two germline ends. The CDR3 DNA is TGTGCCAGCAGTTACTCGCAGGGGTCTACTAATGAAAAACTGTTTTTT. It codes for CASSYSQGSTNEKLFF.